Here is one T cell receptor beta chain with its context. The V gene's germline CDR1 is SGHAT and CDR2 FQNNGV. The ends were cut back, 5 bases at V and 4 bases at J, with 12 bases in the middle. The CDR3 has 14 residues. This entry comes from a study of blood T cell repertoires in COVID-19. Clones were sequenced by immunoSEQ multiplex PCR, and TCRdb holds only the in-frame ones, with some missing. The data hold over 65,000 clones, with about 93% observed a single time. The sample consisted of peripheral blood. This chain connects TRBV11-2 to TRBJ1-3; possibly TRBD1 for D (6 bases). This TCR derives from an elderly woman with acute or convalescent COVID-19. The DNA of the CDR3 is TGTGCCAGCAGCATACAGGGAGCCGGAAACACCATATATTTT. Amino acids: CASSIQGAGNTIYF. Drawing the rest from reference TRBV11-2 and TRBJ1-3, the complete variable domain is EAGVAQSPRYKIIEKRQSVAFWCNPISGHATLYWYQQILGQGPKLLIQFQNNGVVDDSQLPKDRFSAERLKGVDSTLKIQPAKLEDSAVYLCASSIQGAGNTIYFGEGSWLTVV.